This T cell receptor beta chain was sequenced for a study of regulatory T cells in long-lasting Graves disease. This sample's time point: persistent/refractory GD, antithyroid drugs over 5 years with positive TRAb. PBMC-derived RNA was used for the TCR library. Arm-PCR with iRepertoire HTBI primers amplified the CDR3 regions for these TCR beta libraries. One entry per CDR3 protein, called by TCRdb with MiXCR from the multiplex PCR reads. The repertoire includes about 470,000 distinct CDR3 sequences, around a fifth of them detected once, and 7% to 9% sits in the top ten. Germline CDR1 is LGHDT and CDR2 is YNNKEL (reference sequence). This CDR3 has 15 amino acids. V was clipped by 8 bases and J by 0 bases; unmatched bases: 9.

Sample: peripheral blood mononuclear cells (PBMCs), taken when the disease was refractory, from a patient treated with antithyroid drugs. The genes are TRBV3-1 and TRBJ1-2; 7 bases are a match to TRBD1. The clonotype was recovered from a female donor with Graves disease. Here the CDR3 DNA reads TGTGCCAGCTCCCCGGGACAGAGTCCTAACTATGGCTACACCTTC. The encoded protein is CASSPGQSPNYGYTF.